This is a list of T cell receptor beta chains from one sample in a study of vaccination and CD4 T cells after COVID-19. Their recognized antigens are unknown. TCRdb recomputed calls from the PCR reads with MiXCR, one row per CDR3 protein. The sample lists 15,000 to 20,000 distinct CDR3 sequences; around 59% were seen once. The sequencing input was CD4+ T cells from blood, cultured in vitro. The receptors here all came from a human donor who had recovered from COVID-19. The CDR3 runs from the conserved cysteine through the conserved F or W. A D gene is named only where the DNA matches it firmly. Clone size is shown for a subset of rows, as once, few, many or a class of expanded clone.

clone_size,j_call,d_call,v_call,cdr3_nt,cdr3_aa
NA,TRBJ1-3,NA,TRBV28,TGTGCCAGCAGCACTCAAGCCGGGACGCCCGGTAGAAACACCATATATTTT,CASSTQAGTPGRNTIYF
once,TRBJ2-1,NA,TRBV7-9,TGCGCCAGCAGCTTGGCTGCGACTACTACTGTCAATGAGCAGTTCTTC,CASSLAATTTVNEQFF
NA,TRBJ2-7,TRBD2,TRBV28,TGTGCCAGCAGAGGCCGTAGCGGGACTTCCTACGAGCAGTACTTC,CASRGRSGTSYEQYF
NA,TRBJ2-7,TRBD1,TRBV3-1,TGTGCCAGCAGCCAACCCGGGACAGGCGCGGTCGAGCAGTACTTC,CASSQPGTGAVEQYF
NA,TRBJ2-5,NA,TRBV7-6,TGTGCCAGCAGCTCGGGACTTCTTAGGGAGACCCAGTACTTC,CASSSGLLRETQYF
NA,TRBJ1-6,NA,TRBV10-3,TGTGCCAGACCCCTAGTCCTCGACCTGTGTTATAATTCACCCCTCCACTTT,CARPLVLDLCYNSPLHF
NA,TRBJ1-1,TRBD1,TRBV6-1,TGCGCCAGCAGTAAACAGGGGATGGACACTGAAGCTTTCTTT,CASSKQGMDTEAFF
NA,TRBJ2-3,NA,TRBV21-1,TGTGCCAGCACCTTCAGGCCGGCGGGAGGGCCTATAGATACGCAGTATTTT,CASTFRPAGGPIDTQYF
NA,TRBJ2-2,NA,TRBV15,TGTGCCACAGTGGGGGCCGGGGGCACGAACACCGGGGAGCTGTTTTTT,CATVGAGGTNTGELFF
NA,TRBJ2-2,TRBD2,TRBV6-1,TGTGCCAGCAGTAAGACTAGCAGGCCCCCCGGGGAGCTGTTTTTT,CASSKTSRPPGELFF
NA,TRBJ2-1,NA,TRBV9,TGTGCCAGCAGCGTAGACTTATCCCCTTACAATGAGCAGTTCTTC,CASSVDLSPYNEQFF
few,TRBJ1-2,TRBD1,TRBV12-5,TGTGCTAGTGGTCCCGGGGGACAGGGGCGCTATGGCTACACCTTC,CASGPGGQGRYGYTF
NA,TRBJ2-7,NA,TRBV24-1,TGTGCCACCAGTGATTACAGCGAGCAGTACTTC,CATSDYSEQYF
NA,TRBJ2-7,NA,TRBV10-3,TGTGCCATCGGTCCCGGGGGCTACGAGCAGTACTTC,CAIGPGGYEQYF
NA,TRBJ1-5,TRBD1,TRBV30,TGTGCCTGGAGTGTACAGGGGTATCAGCCCCAGCATTTT,CAWSVQGYQPQHF
NA,TRBJ1-1,NA,TRBV7-9,TGTGCCAGCAGCTCCTTATGGGGCACTGAAGCTTTCTTT,CASSSLWGTEAFF
NA,TRBJ1-3,NA,TRBV15,TGTGCCACCAGCAGAGATTTTACGGGAGGAAACACCATATATTTT,CATSRDFTGGNTIYF
NA,TRBJ1-5,TRBD1,TRBV9,TGTGCCAGCAGCACTACAGGGGGCGGGAATAGCAATCAGCCCCAGCATTTT,CASSTTGGGNSNQPQHF
NA,TRBJ1-1,TRBD1,TRBV20-1,TGCAGTGCCAAGGACAGGTTATACGACACTGAAGCTTTCTTT,CSAKDRLYDTEAFF
NA,TRBJ2-3,TRBD1,TRBV27,TGTGCCAGCAGTATACAGGGGGGCACAGATACGCAGTATTTT,CASSIQGGTDTQYF
NA,TRBJ2-3,NA,TRBV7-2,TGTGCCAGCAGCCCCCCCCCGACGGCGGATACGCAGTATTTT,CASSPPPTADTQYF
few,TRBJ2-5,NA,TRBV6-5,TGTGCCAGCAGTTATCGGTCCGAGCGGACCCAGTACTTC,CASSYRSERTQYF
few,TRBJ1-1,NA,TRBV27,TGTGCCAGCACCACTATTACAGGGTTTAACACTGAAGCTTTCTTT,CASTTITGFNTEAFF
NA,TRBJ1-5,NA,TRBV12-3/TRBV12-4,TGTGCCAGCAGTTTTGTCGGGGGCAATCAGCCCCAGCATTTT,CASSFVGGNQPQHF
NA,TRBJ2-3,NA,TRBV20-1,TGCAGTGCTCTCCCCGGGACTGCTACAGATACGCAGTATTTT,CSALPGTATDTQYF
NA,TRBJ2-3,NA,TRBV30,TGTGCCTCCACCCCGGGAGGCACAGATACGCAGTATTTT,CASTPGGTDTQYF
NA,TRBJ2-3,NA,TRBV20-1,TGCAGTGCTAGAGAGGCGGGCGGGGCGGGTCCCCCGGATACGCAGTATTTT,CSAREAGGAGPPDTQYF
few,TRBJ2-6,NA,TRBV20-1,TGCAGTGCTAGAGATTACTCTGGGGCCAACGTCCTGACTTTC,CSARDYSGANVLTF
few,TRBJ1-1,NA,TRBV2,TGTGCCAGCAGTCTAGACAGCACGAACACTGAAGCTTTCTTT,CASSLDSTNTEAFF